These 2 T cell receptor beta chains were all obtained from the same sample, sequenced in a study of human thymus T cells (dated by TCRdb to about 2020). The thymus tissue came from surgical resects taken out during corrective cardiac surgery. To prepare the library, the immunoSEQ multiplex PCR assay was applied. Held by TCRdb, this immuneACCESS table contains in-frame sequences only and omits some clones. Under half of the omission traces to an unresolved V gene where checked; the cause of the rest is unknown. The sample table shows tens of thousands of clones, and around 96% are seen once. Roughly 0.03% of the sample is held by the ten biggest clonotypes. Sequencing was performed on thymus tissue. The receptors come from a boy under two years old with a congenital heart defect but otherwise immunologically healthy.

This clone was picked up a small number of times. The chain links TRBV5-4 to TRBJ2-1, with D tentatively TRBD1 (5 bases). With 2 bases removed from V and 5 bases from J, the gap between germline ends came to 8 bases. The CDR3 extends over 13 amino acids. Germline loops: CDR1 SGHNT, CDR2 YYREEE (reference sequence). The CDR3 DNA reads as TGTGCCAGCAGCTTACCCAGGGACAATGAGCAGTTCTTC. It translates to CASSLPRDNEQFF.

The chain recombines TRBV7-2 with TRBJ2-2; weak D call: TRBD1 (6 bases). CDR3 size: 14 residues. Germline V gives CDR1 SGHTA, CDR2 FQGNSA. V lost 2 bases and J lost 5, with 9 bases in between. The CDR3 loop is CASSLNRVTGELFF. CDR3 bases: TGTGCCAGCAGCTTAAACAGGGTTACCGGGGAGCTGTTTTTT.